This TCR beta chain was observed in a study of response to subunit inactivated influenza vaccine. General study results and limits: Few new T cells, the authors suggested, are recruited by each seasonal influenza vaccination.

From the RT-PCR reads, TCRdb called clonotypes with MiXCR, one entry per CDR3 protein. This sample has about 160,000 distinct CDR3 sequences, with approximately 10% found just once. This clonotype was detected ten times or more. Its antigen is still unknown. This CDR3 spans 14 amino acids. The junction had 5 bases not matched to a gene; V was cut back by 5 bases and J by 5 bases. The sequenced sample was non-naive T cells sorted from PBMCs, obtained roughly 47 days after vaccination. The TCR was taken from a man aged 50 to 59 who received an inactivated influenza vaccine. The chain employs TRBV12-3 or TRBV12-4 and TRBJ1-2, with 10 bases identical to TRBD1. CDR3 amino acids: CASSLGQGRYGYTF. The CDR3 nucleotides are TGTGCCAGCAGTCTGGGACAGGGGCGGTATGGCTACACCTTC.